The entry that follows covers one T cell receptor (beta chain) sequence. Its antigen has not been determined. It has no much larger one-base neighbor in the sample; base qualities were not kept. Library preparation employed PCR. Reads for this sample came from an Illumina HiSeq 2500. TCR libraries were prepared with molecular barcoding, using unique molecular identifiers to normalize TCRbeta repertoire quantification. Clones were called with MiXCR by TCRdb after fastp trimmed the public reads at Q25, and only in-frame beta chains were retained. CDR3 protein sequences are deduplicated, and each keeps its most common genes and DNA. The sample has some 830,000 distinct CDR3 sequences on record, roughly 15% of them singletons. Together, the top ten hold about 5% of the sample. Ends trimmed: V by 2 bases, J by 4 bases; bases unmatched to a gene: 7. Its CDR3 holds 15 amino acids, cysteine through phenylalanine. Just the 45-base CDR3 DNA is kept, in frame starting at base 1. Reading the germline V gene gives CDR1 MGHRA and CDR2 YSYEKL.

This sample is part of a study of T-cell reconstitution after alpha-beta-depleted transplantation in children (dated by TCRdb to the mid-2010s). Study-level background: T-cell immune reconstitution after TCRalphabeta/CD19-depleted allogeneic hematopoietic cell transplantation in children was quantitatively tracked in the study by means of TCR repertoire profiling.

The treatment or condition tag for this specimen amounts to: allogeneic hematopoietic cell transplantation with graft depleted of TCRalphabeta T cells and CD19 B cells. The children who served as transplant recipients had been given grafts of TCRalphabeta/CD19-depleted allogeneic hematopoietic cells. Paper-wide results and their limitations: The frequencies of hyperexpanded clones fell over the following months, and after one year, T-cell counts and TCRbeta diversity were mostly attributed to newly produced T cells. In some patients, the high TCRbeta diversity seen at day 60 was put down to recipient T cells and intrathymic progenitors that had survived conditioning. Apparently early alphabetaT-cell count recovery about two months after transplant reportedly relied on only several hundred rapidly expanded clones derived from non-depleted graft cells.

The TCR comes from a male patient aged 5 to 17 who had a stem cell transplant for acute lymphoblastic leukemia, so the T cells may come from the graft donor. Sequenced here: PBMCs, mostly from graft donor cells, sampled 360 days after TCRalphabeta/CD19-depleted stem cell transplant. Recombination connected TRBV4-1 to TRBJ2-7, with 8 bases in between that match TRBD1. The CDR3 sequence is CASSQQGQGLYEQYF. The nucleotide sequence is given as TGCGCCAGCAGCCAACAAGGACAGGGTTTATACGAGCAGTACTTC.